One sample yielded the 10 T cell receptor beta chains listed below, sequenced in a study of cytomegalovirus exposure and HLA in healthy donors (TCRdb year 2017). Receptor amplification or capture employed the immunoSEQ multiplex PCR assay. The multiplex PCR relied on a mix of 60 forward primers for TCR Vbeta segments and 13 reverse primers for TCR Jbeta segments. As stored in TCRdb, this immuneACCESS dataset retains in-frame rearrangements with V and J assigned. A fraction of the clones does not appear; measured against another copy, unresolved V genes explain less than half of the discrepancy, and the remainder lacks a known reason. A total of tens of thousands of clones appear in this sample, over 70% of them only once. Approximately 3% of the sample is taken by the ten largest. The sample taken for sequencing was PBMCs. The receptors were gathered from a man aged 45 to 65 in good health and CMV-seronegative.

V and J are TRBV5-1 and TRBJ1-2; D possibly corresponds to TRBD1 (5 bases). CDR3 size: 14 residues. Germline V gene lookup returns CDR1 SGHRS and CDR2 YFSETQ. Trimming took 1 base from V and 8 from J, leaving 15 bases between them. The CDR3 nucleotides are TGCGCCAGCAGCTTGCGTTCAGGGCCTGGGGGCTACACCTTC. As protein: CASSLRSGPGGYTF.

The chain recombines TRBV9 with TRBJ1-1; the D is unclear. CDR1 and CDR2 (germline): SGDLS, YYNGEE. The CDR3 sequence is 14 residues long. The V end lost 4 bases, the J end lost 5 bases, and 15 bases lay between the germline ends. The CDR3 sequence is CASSPSGRGTEAFF. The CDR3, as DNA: TGTGCCAGCAGCCCATCCGGCCGGGGAACTGAAGCTTTCTTT.

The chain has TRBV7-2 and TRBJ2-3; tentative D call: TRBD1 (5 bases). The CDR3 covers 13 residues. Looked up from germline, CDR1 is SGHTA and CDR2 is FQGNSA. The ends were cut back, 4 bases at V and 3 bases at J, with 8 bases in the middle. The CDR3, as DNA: TGTGCCAGCAGCTGGGGCGGAACAGATACGCAGTATTTT. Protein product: CASSWGGTDTQYF.

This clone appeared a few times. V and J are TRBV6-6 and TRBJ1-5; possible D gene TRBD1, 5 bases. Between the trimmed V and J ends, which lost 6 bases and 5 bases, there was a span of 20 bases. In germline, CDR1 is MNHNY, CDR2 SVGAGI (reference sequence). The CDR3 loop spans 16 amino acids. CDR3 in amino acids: CASRPSLGAGDQPQHF. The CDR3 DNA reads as TGTGCCAGCAGACCATCCCTAGGGGCAGGCGATCAGCCCCAGCATTTT.

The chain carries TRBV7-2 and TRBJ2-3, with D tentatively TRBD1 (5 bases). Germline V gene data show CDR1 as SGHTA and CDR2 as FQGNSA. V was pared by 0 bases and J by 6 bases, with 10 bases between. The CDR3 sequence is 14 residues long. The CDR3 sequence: CASSLAGWGDTQYF. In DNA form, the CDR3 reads TGTGCCAGCAGCTTAGCGGGGTGGGGCGATACGCAGTATTTT. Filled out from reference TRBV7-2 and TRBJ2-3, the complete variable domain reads GAGVSQSPSNKVTEKGKDVELRCDPISGHTALYWYRQSLGQGLEFLIYFQGNSAPDKSGLPSDRFSAERTGGSVSTLTIQRTQQEDSAVYLCASSLAGWGDTQYFGPGTRLTVL.

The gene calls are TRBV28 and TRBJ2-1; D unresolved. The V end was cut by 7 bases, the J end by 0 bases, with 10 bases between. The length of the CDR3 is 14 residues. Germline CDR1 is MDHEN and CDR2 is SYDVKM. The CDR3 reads CASTEASSYNEQFF. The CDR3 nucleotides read TGTGCCAGCACAGAGGCCAGCTCCTACAATGAGCAGTTCTTC. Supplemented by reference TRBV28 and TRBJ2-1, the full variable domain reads DVKVTQSSRYLVKRTGEKVFLECVQDMDHENMFWYRQDPGLGLRLIYFSYDVKMKEKGDIPEGYSVSREKKERFSLILESASTNQTSMYLCASTEASSYNEQFFGPGTRLTVL.

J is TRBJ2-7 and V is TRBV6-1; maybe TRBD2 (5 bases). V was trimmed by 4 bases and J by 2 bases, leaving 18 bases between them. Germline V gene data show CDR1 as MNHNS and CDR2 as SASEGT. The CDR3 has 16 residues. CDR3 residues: CASSALSRTGTYEQYF. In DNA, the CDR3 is TGTGCCAGCAGTGCCCTCTCTCGGACTGGCACCTACGAGCAGTACTTC.

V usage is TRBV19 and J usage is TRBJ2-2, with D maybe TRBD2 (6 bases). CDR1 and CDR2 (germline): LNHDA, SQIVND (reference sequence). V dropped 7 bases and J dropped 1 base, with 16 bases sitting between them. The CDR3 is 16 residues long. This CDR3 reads CASTLGGALNTGELFF. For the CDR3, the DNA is TGTGCCAGTACCCTGGGGGGAGCCTTGAACACCGGGGAGCTGTTTTTT. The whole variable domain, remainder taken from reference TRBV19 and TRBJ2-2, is DGGITQSPKYLFRKEGQNVTLSCEQNLNHDAMYWYRQDPGQGLRLIYYSQIVNDFQKGDIAEGYSVSREKKESFPLTVTSAQKNPTAFYLCASTLGGALNTGELFFGEGSRLTVL.

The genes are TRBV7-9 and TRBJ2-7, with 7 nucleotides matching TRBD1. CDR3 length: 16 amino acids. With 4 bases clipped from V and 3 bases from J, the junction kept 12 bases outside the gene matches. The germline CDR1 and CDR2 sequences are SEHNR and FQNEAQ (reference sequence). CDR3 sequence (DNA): TGTGCCAGCAGCTCCTCGTTAGACGGGACAGACTACGAGCAGTACTTC. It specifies CASSSSLDGTDYEQYF. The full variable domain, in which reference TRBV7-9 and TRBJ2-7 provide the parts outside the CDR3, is DTGVSQNPRHKITKRGQNVTFRCDPISEHNRLYWYRQTLGQGPEFLTYFQNEAQLEKSRLLSDRFSAERPKGSFSTLEIQRTEQGDSAMYLCASSSSLDGTDYEQYFGPGTRLTVT.

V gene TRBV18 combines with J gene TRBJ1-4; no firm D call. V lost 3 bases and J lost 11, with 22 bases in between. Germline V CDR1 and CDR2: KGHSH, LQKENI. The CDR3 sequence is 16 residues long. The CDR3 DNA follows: TGTGCCAGCTCACCGCTGGGCGTTGCGGGGTTAGTGAAACTGTTTTTT. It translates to CASSPLGVAGLVKLFF.